What follows are 8 T cell receptor beta chains derived from one specimen sequenced in a study of spatial heterogeneity in lung cancer. This sample's time point: sample taken at primary tumor resection. Frozen PBMC, nontumor lung or tumor provided whole RNA, which was sequenced unsorted. One entry per CDR3 protein results from TCRdb running MiXCR on the 5' RACE reads. The sample consists of more than 2,000 distinct CDR3 sequences, about 4% of them appearing once. This sample comprised normal lung tissue next to the tumor, obtained at surgery. These TCRs come from a female donor with early-stage non-small cell lung cancer.

This chain connects TRBV5-1 to TRBJ2-3; TRBD2 agrees at 12 bases. The CDR3 sequence is 16 residues long. V dropped 5 bases and J dropped 6; count of bases not matched to a gene: 10. CDR1 is SGHRS and CDR2 is YFSETQ in the germline V gene. In DNA, the CDR3 is TGCGCCAGCAGATCCGGGACTAGCGGGCTGGTGGATACGCAGTATTTT. Translation gives CASRSGTSGLVDTQYF.

This clonotype was recorded a few times. This chain connects TRBV6-7 to TRBJ1-6; TRBD1 matches 9 bases. TRBV6-7 is known as an ORF, though its function is uncertain. This CDR3 comprises 19 residues. V gave up 5 bases and J gave up 8 bases; unmatched junction bases: 19. The CDR3 spells CASSVPGQGSYFPDSPLHF. In DNA, the CDR3 is TGTGCCAGCAGTGTTCCCGGACAGGGGTCTTATTTTCCGGATTCACCCCTCCACTTT.

This clonotype occurred many times. The chain has TRBV5-5 and TRBJ2-6; D is unresolved. The CDR3 has 16 residues. CDR1 SGHKS and CDR2 YYEKEE come from the germline V gene (reference sequence). Trimming took off 0 bases at V and 1 base at J, with 8 bases between the two ends. DNA of the CDR3: TGTGCCAGCAGCTTGGCCGGCTTGTCTGGGGCCAACGTCCTGACTTTC. Translating gives CASSLAGLSGANVLTF.

This clonotype was observed many times. The chain recombines TRBV6-5 with TRBJ1-1; tentatively, D is TRBD1 (6 bases). Deletions cut 5 bases from V and 0 bases from J, with 10 bases between. The CDR3 loop spans 14 amino acids. Germline loops: CDR1 MNHEY, CDR2 SVGAGI. In nucleotides, the CDR3 is TGTGCCAGCAGTGAGAGGGGGATGAACACTGAAGCTTTCTTT. It codes for CASSERGMNTEAFF.

Many counts were recorded for this clonotype. The rearrangement links TRBV12-3 or TRBV12-4 to TRBJ2-5; D is unresolved. With 3 bases removed from V and 5 bases from J, the gap between germline ends came to 10 bases. The CDR3 covers 13 residues. The CDR3 sequence is CASSLNVGETQYF. The CDR3 nucleotides read TGTGCCAGCAGTTTGAACGTCGGGGAGACCCAGTACTTC.

Judged by abundance, this clonotype is medium-sized. The chain joins TRBV7-6 to TRBJ2-2; D might be TRBD1 (5 bases). Germline CDR1 is SGHVS and CDR2 is FNYEAQ. The CDR3 totals 15 residues. The ends were cut back, 5 bases at V and 0 bases at J, with 10 bases in the middle. The CDR3 protein is CASSIQATNTGELFF. CDR3 sequence (DNA): TGTGCCAGCAGCATACAGGCGACGAACACCGGGGAGCTGTTTTTT.

This clonotype was seen at least ten times. The rearrangement links TRBV5-1 to TRBJ1-4; D not certain. The CDR3 loop spans 15 amino acids. V was clipped by 4 bases and J by 5 bases, with 15 bases between them. The germline V gene has CDR1 SGHRS and CDR2 YFSETQ. CDR3 protein: CASSPNVGENEKLFF. The CDR3, as DNA: TGCGCCAGCAGCCCCAACGTAGGAGAAAATGAAAAACTGTTTTTT.

By share, this clonotype counts as medium-sized. V usage is TRBV5-1 and J usage is TRBJ2-3; 8 nucleotides match TRBD1. Germline loops: CDR1 SGHRS, CDR2 YFSETQ. CDR3 length: 15 residues. Losses at the gene ends were 2 bases for V and 1 base for J; bases not matched to a gene: 3. The CDR3 region has the DNA TGCGCCAGCAGCTTAGAGGACAGGGGCACAGATACGCAGTATTTT. Protein product: CASSLEDRGTDTQYF.